This T cell receptor beta chain was sequenced for a study of OX40 agonist ivuxolimab in advanced cancers. Study context: The dose of intravenous ivuxolimab that patients received every 2 weeks ranged from 0.01 to 10 mg/kg.

The length of the CDR3 is 16 residues. Germline values: CDR1 ENHRY, CDR2 SYGVKD. V lost 8 bases and J 0 bases, leaving 17 bases between the germline ends. Here immunoSEQ multiplex PCR was the method, and the copy in TCRdb shows in-frame clones only, minus some. The repertoire consists of fewer than 120,000 clones, with approximately 89% occurring once and the leading ten covering approximately 0.29%. The sample in question was CD4+ or CD8+ T cells sorted from blood, obtained in a trial of the OX40 agonist ivuxolimab. This chain uses TRBV10-3 with TRBJ1-5; perhaps TRBD1 as D (5 bases). The TCR comes from an adult with an advanced solid tumor such as melanoma, head and neck, liver or kidney cancer. The CDR3 nucleotides read TGTGCCATCGGGATGGACGGAGGGGATAGCAATCAGCCCCAGCATTTT. As protein: CAIGMDGGDSNQPQHF.